The clone carrying this T cell receptor beta chain was observed many times. This sample is drawn from a study of T cells in Graves' hyperthyroidism and ophthalmopathy. The CDR3 contains 12 residues. Germline lookup yields CDR1 DFQATT and CDR2 SNEGSKA (reference sequence). Losses at the gene ends were 5 bases for V and 6 bases for J; bases not matched to a gene: 5. There were TCR beta CDR3 regions amplified from RNA transcripts. HTBI primers were used for first-round RT-PCR of the TCR CDR3. TCRdb reprocessed the multiplex PCR reads with MiXCR, giving one entry per CDR3 protein. Altogether roughly 560,000 distinct CDR3 sequences are present, over 12% being singletons, with the ten largest covering roughly 4.3%.

The specimen sequenced was blood. V usage is TRBV20-1 and J usage is TRBJ1-2, with TRBD1 matching over 8 bases. The TCR originated in a woman in her thirties or forties with Graves' ophthalmopathy. The CDR3 DNA is TGCAGTGCTCAACAGGGGGAAGATGGCTACACCTTC. Residues: CSAQQGEDGYTF.